These 14 T cell receptor beta chains share one sample of origin, sequenced in a study of OX40 agonist ivuxolimab in advanced cancers. Clones were sequenced by immunoSEQ multiplex PCR, and TCRdb holds only the in-frame ones, with some missing. The data show under 90,000 clones, over 75% seen once. The sample here was CD4+ or CD8+ T cells sorted from blood, taken in a trial of the OX40 agonist ivuxolimab. The origin of the receptors is an adult with an advanced solid tumor such as melanoma, head and neck, liver or kidney cancer.

V gene TRBV9 combines with J gene TRBJ1-5, with 7 bases aligning to TRBD1. V lost 4 bases, J lost 7 bases, and 8 bases stayed unmatched. The CDR3 is made up of 14 amino acids. In germline, CDR1 is SGDLS, CDR2 YYNGEE. The CDR3 loop reads CASSTTGRGQPQHF. The CDR3 DNA sequence: TGTGCCAGCAGCACGACAGGGCGGGGGCAGCCCCAGCATTTT. Looking up the rest from reference TRBV9 and TRBJ1-5 gives the full variable domain: DSGVTQTPKHLITATGQRVTLRCSPRSGDLSVYWYQQSLDQGLQFLIQYYNGEERAKGNILERFSAQQFPDLHSELNLSSLELGDSALYFCASSTTGRGQPQHFGDGTRLSIL.

To note about this clone: At the DNA level, this CDR3 is encoded by other sequences in the same sample as well. The genes are TRBV18 and TRBJ1-2; a weak D match, TRBD1 (6 bases). This CDR3 has 13 residues. CDR1 and CDR2 from the germline V gene are KGHSH and LQKENI. V was shortened by 6 bases and J by 3 bases, with 11 bases between the two germline ends. DNA of the CDR3: TGTGCCAGCTCTCCGGACAGAGACTATGGCTACACCTTC. Protein: CASSPDRDYGYTF.

The CDR3 DNA sequence: TGCGCCAGCAGCCGCATGGCGGACAGGGATAACTATGGCTACACCTTC. This translates into CASSRMADRDNYGYTF. V and J are TRBV4-1 and TRBJ1-2; 8 nucleotides line up with TRBD1. The V segment lost 4 bases and the J segment 1 base; nucleotides outside the gene matches: 8. There are 16 residues in the CDR3. In germline, CDR1 is MGHRA, CDR2 YSYEKL.

The chain employs TRBV5-1 and TRBJ2-1; 7 bases map to TRBD2. In germline, CDR1 is SGHRS, CDR2 YFSETQ. This CDR3 comprises 15 residues. The V segment lost 1 base and the J segment 7 bases; nucleotides outside the gene matches: 8. CDR3 sequence (DNA): TGCGCCAGCAGCTTGAGGCGGGAGCTAGGAAATGAGCAGTTCTTC. Its protein product is CASSLRRELGNEQFF.

The J gene is TRBJ2-5, the V gene TRBV19; 9 bases line up with TRBD1. CDR3 length equals 13 residues. CDR1 and CDR2 from the germline V gene are LNHDA and SQIVND (reference sequence). The trim removed 7 bases at V and 2 bases at J, leaving 2 bases unmatched. The CDR3 protein is CASNRGRQETQYF. For the CDR3, the DNA is TGTGCCAGTAACAGGGGGCGACAAGAGACCCAGTACTTC.

The V and J genes are TRBV7-2 and TRBJ1-5; D is perhaps TRBD1 (6 bases). With 0 bases removed from V and 7 bases from J, the gap between germline ends came to 7 bases. CDR3 size: 13 residues. Germline V gene data show CDR1 as SGHTA and CDR2 as FQGNSA. The CDR3 bases are TGTGCCAGCAGCTTAGCAAGGGGGCAGCCCCAGCATTTT. Amino acid sequence: CASSLARGQPQHF.

J is TRBJ2-3 and V is TRBV5-1; 10 positions match TRBD1. J lost 1 base, V lost 0 bases, and 5 bases had no gene match. The V gene's germline CDR1 is SGHRS and CDR2 YFSETQ. The CDR3 sequence is 17 residues long. CDR3 DNA sequence: TGCGCCAGCAGCTTGGCCATCGGGACAGGGGGCACAGATACGCAGTATTTT. Protein sequence: CASSLAIGTGGTDTQYF.

The chain recombines TRBV29-1 with TRBJ1-1, with a weak D call TRBD1 (6 bases). This CDR3 has 13 residues. Germline-derived CDR1 and CDR2 are SQVTM and ANQGSEA. V was cut by 5 bases and J by 1 base, with 11 bases left in between. In DNA, the CDR3 is TGCAGCGTTCTGGGACACCAGAACACTGAAGCTTTCTTT. Protein: CSVLGHQNTEAFF.

The V call is TRBV18, the J call TRBJ1-6; 11 bases fit TRBD1. Losses at the gene ends were 3 bases for V and 6 bases for J; bases not matched to a gene: 4. The length of the CDR3 is 16 residues. Germline V gives CDR1 KGHSH, CDR2 LQKENI. The CDR3 reads CASSPRTGGGNSPLHF. In DNA form, the CDR3 reads TGTGCCAGCTCACCCAGGACAGGGGGCGGTAATTCACCCCTCCACTTT. The variable domain in full, completed from reference TRBV18 and TRBJ1-6, reads NAGVMQNPRHLVRRRGQEARLRCSPMKGHSHVYWYRQLPEEGLKFMVYLQKENIIDESGMPKERFSAEFPKEGPSILRIQQVVRGDSAAYFCASSPRTGGGNSPLHFGNGTRLTVT.

CDR3 nucleotides: TGTGCCATCGGAGGGACAGGTAGCGACGAGCAGTACTTC. It specifies CAIGGTGSDEQYF. The V call is TRBV10-3, the J call TRBJ2-7, with 8 bases lining up with TRBD1. The CDR3 is made up of 13 amino acids. The germline CDR1 and CDR2 sequences are ENHRY and SYGVKD. The ends lost 8 bases at V and 5 bases at J; junction bases unmatched: 8.

The CDR3 DNA reads TGTGCCAGCAGCGTAGCTGGCAAAAACATTCAGTACTTC. Encoded protein: CASSVAGKNIQYF. J is TRBJ2-4 and V is TRBV9; D unclear. The CDR3 sequence is 13 residues long. The germline V and J ends were trimmed by 0 bases and 3 bases, with 4 bases remaining between them. From germline, CDR1 is SGDLS and CDR2 YYNGEE.

The chain is built from TRBV6-4 and TRBJ2-3; TRBD2 matches at 10 bases. J gave up 10 bases and V 6 bases, and 16 bases lay outside the gene matches. The CDR3 loop spans 16 amino acids. From germline, CDR1 is MRHNA and CDR2 SNTAGT. Written as DNA, the CDR3 is TGTGCCAGCAGCGGATCCGGGACTAGCGCCCCCGGATCGCAGTATTTT. Translated: CASSGSGTSAPGSQYF.

In DNA, the CDR3 is TGTGCCAGCAGCTCCAGCGGGCGCTCCTACAATGAGCAGTTCTTC. Its protein is CASSSSGRSYNEQFF. V gene TRBV7-3 combines with J gene TRBJ2-1; a weak D match, TRBD2 (6 bases). With 4 bases removed from V and 0 bases from J, the gap between germline ends came to 10 bases. CDR3 length: 15 amino acids. The germline V gene has CDR1 SGHTA and CDR2 FQGTGA.

This clone has more than one count but fewer than ten. The CDR3 sequence is CSVEASGTTYNEQFF. DNA of the CDR3: TGCAGCGTTGAGGCTAGCGGGACAACCTACAATGAGCAGTTCTTC. J is TRBJ2-1 and V is TRBV29-1; 9 bases are shared with TRBD2. Germline V gene data show CDR1 as SQVTM and CDR2 as ANQGSEA. The CDR3 is made up of 15 amino acids. Trimming removed 3 bases from V and 2 bases from J; junction bases left unmatched: 5.